These T cell receptor beta chains were read from a single sample in a study of T cells in Graves' hyperthyroidism and ophthalmopathy. TCRdb independently ran MiXCR on the multiplex PCR reads; one entry per CDR3 protein. The sample consists of 600,000 to 650,000 distinct CDR3 sequences, 20% of them appearing once. The sample was blood. The receptors originated from a man aged 25-40 years with Graves' ophthalmopathy. Each CDR3 is given with its conserved first and last residue. The D gene is left open where the match is weak. Where a row states a size, it is once, few, many or the class of an expanded clone; other rows omit it.

>TRBV4-3|.|.|TRBJ2-5
CASSPSPEVRETQYF
TGCGCCAGCAGCCCATCCCCAGAGGTGCGGGAGACCCAGTACTTC
>TRBV7-9|.|few|TRBJ1-4
CASSSRRTATNEKLFF
TGTGCCAGCAGCTCTAGACGGACCGCAACTAATGAAAAACTGTTTTTT
>TRBV2|.|.|TRBJ2-2
CASRTGYSNTGELFF
TGTGCCAGCAGGACAGGTTATTCGAACACCGGGGAGCTGTTTTTT
>TRBV28|.|many|TRBJ1-5
CASTPERGGNQPQHF
TGTGCCAGCACCCCGGAGAGGGGCGGTAATCAGCCCCAGCATTTT
>TRBV2|TRBD2|many|TRBJ2-5
CASLLLAGVETQYF
TGTGCCAGCTTGTTACTAGCGGGAGTGGAGACCCAGTACTTC
>TRBV12-3/TRBV12-4|.|few|TRBJ1-6
CASSFGQINSPLHF
TGTGCCAGCAGTTTCGGGCAGATTAATTCACCCCTCCACTTT
>TRBV3-1|.|many|TRBJ1-1
CASSQGPKNTEAFF
TGTGCCAGCAGCCAGGGGCCTAAGAACACTGAAGCTTTCTTT
>TRBV24-1|TRBD1|many|TRBJ1-4
CATHRGNEKLFF
TGTGCCACTCACAGGGGAAATGAAAAACTGTTTTTT
>TRBV7-9|.|.|TRBJ2-5
CASRAAPQETQYF
TGTGCCAGCCGGGCGGCGCCCCAAGAGACCCAGTACTTC
>TRBV6-1|TRBD1|many|TRBJ2-2
CASSATGGVSWDTGELFF
TGTGCCAGCAGTGCAACAGGGGGCGTATCGTGGGACACCGGGGAGCTGTTTTTT
>TRBV7-2|TRBD2|many|TRBJ2-7
CASSLGLAVTEQYF
TGTGCCAGCAGCTTAGGACTAGCAGTGACAGAGCAGTACTTC
>TRBV6-4|.|.|TRBJ1-2
CASKLDGTAYGYTF
TGTGCCAGCAAATTGGACGGGACGGCCTATGGCTACACCTTC
>TRBV3-1|.|many|TRBJ2-1
CASSQTRFNEQFF
TGTGCCAGCAGCCAGACTAGATTCAATGAGCAGTTCTTC
>TRBV5-1|.|.|TRBJ2-7
CASNQQVGPYEQYF
TGTGCCAGCAACCAGCAAGTAGGGCCCTACGAGCAGTACTTC
>TRBV19|.|many|TRBJ2-5
CASGTGQETQYF
TGTGCCAGTGGGACTGGACAAGAGACCCAGTACTTC
>TRBV7-9|.|.|TRBJ1-6
CASSRAQGSNSPLHF
TGTGCCAGCAGCAGAGCCCAGGGATCTAATTCACCCCTCCACTTT
>TRBV30|TRBD2|many|TRBJ2-3
CAWSAGTSGTTDTQYF
TGTGCCTGGAGCGCGGGGACTAGCGGGACAACAGATACGCAGTATTTT
>TRBV9|.|.|TRBJ1-2
CASSVGGEPYGYTF
TGTGCCAGCAGCGTGGGGGGGGAGCCGTATGGCTACACCTTC
>TRBV6-1|TRBD1|few|TRBJ1-1
CASSRGTGQRTEAFF
TGTGCCAGCAGCCGGGGGACAGGGCAGAGGACTGAAGCTTTCTTT
>TRBV13|.|many|TRBJ2-6
CASSSTWGGGANVLTF
TGTGCCAGCAGCTCGACCTGGGGTGGCGGGGCCAACGTCCTGACTTTC
>TRBV5-5|TRBD2|few|TRBJ2-1
CASSAGKSSGPQFF
TGTGCCAGCAGCGCAGGTAAATCTAGCGGGCCCCAGTTCTTC
>TRBV30|.|many|TRBJ1-4
CAWTHSEKLFF
TGTGCCTGGACCCACAGTGAAAAACTGTTTTTT
>TRBV6-2/TRBV6-3|.|.|TRBJ2-7
CASSYSPGPPVGGSYEQYF
TGTGCCAGCAGTTACTCCCCCGGGCCTCCCGTTGGGGGCTCCTACGAGCAGTACTTC
>TRBV9|.|.|TRBJ2-2
CASSVEGGRRVGELFF
TGTGCCAGCAGCGTAGAAGGAGGGAGGCGTGTCGGGGAGCTGTTTTTT